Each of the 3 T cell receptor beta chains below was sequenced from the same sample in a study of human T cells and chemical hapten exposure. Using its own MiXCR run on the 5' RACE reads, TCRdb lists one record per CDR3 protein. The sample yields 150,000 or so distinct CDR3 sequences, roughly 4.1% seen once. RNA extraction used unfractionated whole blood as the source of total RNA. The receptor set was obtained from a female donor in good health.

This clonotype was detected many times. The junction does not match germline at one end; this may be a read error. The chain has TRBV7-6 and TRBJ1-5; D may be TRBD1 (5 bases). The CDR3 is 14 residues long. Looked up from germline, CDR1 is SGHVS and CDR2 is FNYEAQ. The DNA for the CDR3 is TGTGCCAGCAGCGTAGCGGGGGGAAATCAGCCCCAGCATTTT. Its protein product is CASSVAGGNQPQHF.

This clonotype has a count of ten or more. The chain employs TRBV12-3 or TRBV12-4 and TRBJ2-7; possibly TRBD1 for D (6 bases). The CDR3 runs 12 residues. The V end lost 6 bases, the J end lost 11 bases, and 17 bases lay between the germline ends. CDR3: CASSLRTAPEYF. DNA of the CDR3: TGTGCCAGCAGCCTAAGGACAGCGCCGGAGTACTTC.

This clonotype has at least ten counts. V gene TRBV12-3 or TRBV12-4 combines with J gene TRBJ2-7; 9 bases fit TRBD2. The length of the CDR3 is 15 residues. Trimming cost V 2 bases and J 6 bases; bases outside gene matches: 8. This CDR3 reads CASSLNPAGGSEQYF. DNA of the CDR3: TGTGCCAGCAGTTTAAACCCAGCGGGGGGCTCCGAGCAGTACTTC.